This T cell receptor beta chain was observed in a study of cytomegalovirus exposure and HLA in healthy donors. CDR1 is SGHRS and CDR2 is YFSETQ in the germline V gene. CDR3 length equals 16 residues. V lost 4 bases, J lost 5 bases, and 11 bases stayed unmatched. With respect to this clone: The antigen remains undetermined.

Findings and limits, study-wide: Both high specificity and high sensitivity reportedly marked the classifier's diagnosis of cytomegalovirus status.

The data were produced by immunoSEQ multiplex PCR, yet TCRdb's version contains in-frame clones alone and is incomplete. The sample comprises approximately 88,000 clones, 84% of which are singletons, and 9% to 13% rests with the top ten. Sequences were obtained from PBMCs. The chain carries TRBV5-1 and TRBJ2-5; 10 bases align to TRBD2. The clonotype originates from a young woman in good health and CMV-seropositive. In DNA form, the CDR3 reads TGCGCCAGCAGCCTCTCACAGACTAGCGGGTCTGAGACCCAGTACTTC. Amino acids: CASSLSQTSGSETQYF.